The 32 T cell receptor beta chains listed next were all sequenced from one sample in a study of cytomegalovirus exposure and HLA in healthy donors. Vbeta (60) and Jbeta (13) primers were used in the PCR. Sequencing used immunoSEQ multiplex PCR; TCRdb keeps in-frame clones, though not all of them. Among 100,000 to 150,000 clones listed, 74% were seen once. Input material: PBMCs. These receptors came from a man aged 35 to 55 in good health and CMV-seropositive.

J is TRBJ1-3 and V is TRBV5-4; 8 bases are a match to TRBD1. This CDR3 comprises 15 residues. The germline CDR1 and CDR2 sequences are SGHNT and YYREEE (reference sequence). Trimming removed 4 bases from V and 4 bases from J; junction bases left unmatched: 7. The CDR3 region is CASSDSGTGGNTIYF. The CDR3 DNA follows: TGTGCCAGCAGCGATTCCGGGACAGGCGGAAACACCATATATTTT.

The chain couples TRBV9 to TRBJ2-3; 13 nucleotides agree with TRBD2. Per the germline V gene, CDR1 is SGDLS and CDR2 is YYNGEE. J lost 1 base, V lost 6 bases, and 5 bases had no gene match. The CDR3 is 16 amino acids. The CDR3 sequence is CASIRLAGGRTDTQYF. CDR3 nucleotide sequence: TGTGCCAGCATCCGACTAGCGGGGGGCCGCACAGATACGCAGTATTTT.

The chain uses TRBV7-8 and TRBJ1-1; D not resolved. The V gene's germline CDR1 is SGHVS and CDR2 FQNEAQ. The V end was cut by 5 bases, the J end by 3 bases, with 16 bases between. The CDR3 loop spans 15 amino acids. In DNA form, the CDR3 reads TGTGCCAGCAGCCTCCTAGCGGCTAGGCACACTGAAGCTTTCTTT. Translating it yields CASSLLAARHTEAFF.

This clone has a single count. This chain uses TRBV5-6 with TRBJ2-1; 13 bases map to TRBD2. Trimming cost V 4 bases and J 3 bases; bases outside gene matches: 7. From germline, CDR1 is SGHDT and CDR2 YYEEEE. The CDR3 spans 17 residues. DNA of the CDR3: TGTGCCAGCAGCGCGACTAGCGGGAGGATCCTCTACAATGAGCAGTTCTTC. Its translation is CASSATSGRILYNEQFF. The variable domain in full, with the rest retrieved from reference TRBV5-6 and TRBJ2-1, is DAGVTQSPTHLIKTRGQQVTLRCSPKSGHDTVSWYQQALGQGPQFIFQYYEEEERQRGNFPDRFSGHQFPNYSSELNVNALLLGDSALYLCASSATSGRILYNEQFFGPGTRLTVL.

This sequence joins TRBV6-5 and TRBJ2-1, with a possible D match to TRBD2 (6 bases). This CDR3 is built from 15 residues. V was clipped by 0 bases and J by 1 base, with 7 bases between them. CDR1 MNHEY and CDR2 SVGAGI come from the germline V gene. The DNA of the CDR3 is TGTGCCAGCAGTTACTCCGGAGGGTCCTACAATGAGCAGTTCTTC. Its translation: CASSYSGGSYNEQFF.

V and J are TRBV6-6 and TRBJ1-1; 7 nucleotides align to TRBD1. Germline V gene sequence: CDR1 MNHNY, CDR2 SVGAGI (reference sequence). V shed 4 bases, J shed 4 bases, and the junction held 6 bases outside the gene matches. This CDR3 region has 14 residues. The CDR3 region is CASSSPGQSTEAFF. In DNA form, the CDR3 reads TGTGCCAGCAGTTCTCCGGGACAGAGCACTGAAGCTTTCTTT.

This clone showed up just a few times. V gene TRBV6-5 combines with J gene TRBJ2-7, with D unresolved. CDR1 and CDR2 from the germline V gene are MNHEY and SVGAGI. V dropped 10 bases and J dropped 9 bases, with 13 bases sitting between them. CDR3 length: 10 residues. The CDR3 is CAILLLRQYF. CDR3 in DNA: TGTGCCATCCTTTTGTTGCGGCAGTACTTC.

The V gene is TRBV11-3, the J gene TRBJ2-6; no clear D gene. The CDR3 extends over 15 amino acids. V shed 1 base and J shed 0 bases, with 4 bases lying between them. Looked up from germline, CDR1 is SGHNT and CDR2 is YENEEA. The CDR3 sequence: CASSLGSSGANVLTF. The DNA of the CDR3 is TGTGCCAGCAGCTTAGGGAGCTCTGGGGCCAACGTCCTGACTTTC.

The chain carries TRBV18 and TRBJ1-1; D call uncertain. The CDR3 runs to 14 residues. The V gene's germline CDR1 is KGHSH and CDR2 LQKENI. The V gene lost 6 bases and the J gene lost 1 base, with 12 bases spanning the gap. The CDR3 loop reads CASSPLDKNTEAFF. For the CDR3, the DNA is TGTGCCAGCTCTCCTTTAGACAAGAACACTGAAGCTTTCTTT. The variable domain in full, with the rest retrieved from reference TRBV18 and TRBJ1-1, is NAGVMQNPRHLVRRRGQEARLRCSPMKGHSHVYWYRQLPEEGLKFMVYLQKENIIDESGMPKERFSAEFPKEGPSILRIQQVVRGDSAAYFCASSPLDKNTEAFFGQGTRLTVV.

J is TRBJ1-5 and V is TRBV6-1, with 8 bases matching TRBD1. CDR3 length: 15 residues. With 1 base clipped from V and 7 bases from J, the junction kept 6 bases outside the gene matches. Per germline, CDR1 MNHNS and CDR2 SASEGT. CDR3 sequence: CASSEGWTGNQPQHF. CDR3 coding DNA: TGTGCCAGCAGTGAAGGCTGGACAGGGAACCAGCCCCAGCATTTT.

In nucleotides, the CDR3 is TGTGCCAGCAGTTCCGCCGACAGGTCTAGCTATGGCTACACCTTC. It yields the protein CASSSADRSSYGYTF. This rearrangement joins TRBV28 to TRBJ1-2, with D perhaps TRBD1 (6 bases). CDR3 length: 15 amino acids. Germline-derived CDR1 and CDR2 are MDHEN and SYDVKM. Trimming stripped 4 bases from V and 4 bases from J, with 16 bases between.

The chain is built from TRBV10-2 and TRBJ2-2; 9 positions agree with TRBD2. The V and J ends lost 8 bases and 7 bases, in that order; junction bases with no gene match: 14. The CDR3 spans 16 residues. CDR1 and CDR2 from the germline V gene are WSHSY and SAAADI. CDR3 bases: TGCGCCAGCGGGTCCGGGCGCGGGGGGGGTATCGGGGAGCTGTTTTTT. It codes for CASGSGRGGGIGELFF.

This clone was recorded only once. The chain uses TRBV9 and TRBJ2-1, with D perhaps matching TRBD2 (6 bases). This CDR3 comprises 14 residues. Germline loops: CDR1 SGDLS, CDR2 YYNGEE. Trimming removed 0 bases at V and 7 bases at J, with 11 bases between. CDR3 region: CASSVGGVVNEQFF. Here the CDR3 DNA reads TGTGCCAGCAGCGTAGGGGGGGTCGTGAATGAGCAGTTCTTC. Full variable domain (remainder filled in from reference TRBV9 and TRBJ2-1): DSGVTQTPKHLITATGQRVTLRCSPRSGDLSVYWYQQSLDQGLQFLIQYYNGEERAKGNILERFSAQQFPDLHSELNLSSLELGDSALYFCASSVGGVVNEQFFGPGTRLTVL.

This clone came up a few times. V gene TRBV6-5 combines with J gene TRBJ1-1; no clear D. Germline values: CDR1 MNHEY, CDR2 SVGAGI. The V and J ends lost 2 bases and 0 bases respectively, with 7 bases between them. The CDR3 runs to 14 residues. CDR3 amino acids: CASSYTGVNTEAFF. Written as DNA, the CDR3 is TGTGCCAGCAGTTACACGGGAGTGAACACTGAAGCTTTCTTT.

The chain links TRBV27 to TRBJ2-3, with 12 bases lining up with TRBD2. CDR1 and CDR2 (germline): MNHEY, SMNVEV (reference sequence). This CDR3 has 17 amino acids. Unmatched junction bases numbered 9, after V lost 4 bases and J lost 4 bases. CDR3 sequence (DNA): TGTGCCAGCAGTTCGCCCAGGACTAGCGGGAAGGCAGATACGCAGTATTTT. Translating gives CASSSPRTSGKADTQYF.

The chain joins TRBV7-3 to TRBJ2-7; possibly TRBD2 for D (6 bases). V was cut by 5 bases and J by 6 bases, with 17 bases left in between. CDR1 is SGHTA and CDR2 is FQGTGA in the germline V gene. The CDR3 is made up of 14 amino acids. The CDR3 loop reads CASSRLGLRVEQYF. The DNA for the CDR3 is TGTGCCAGCAGCCGACTAGGGCTGAGAGTCGAGCAGTACTTC.

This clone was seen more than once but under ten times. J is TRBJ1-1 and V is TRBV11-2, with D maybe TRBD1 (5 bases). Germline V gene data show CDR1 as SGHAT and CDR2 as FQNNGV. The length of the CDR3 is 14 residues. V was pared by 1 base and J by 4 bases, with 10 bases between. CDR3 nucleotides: TGTGCCAGCAGCTTAGCCGGGGGTGCCACTGAAGCTTTCTTT. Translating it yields CASSLAGGATEAFF.

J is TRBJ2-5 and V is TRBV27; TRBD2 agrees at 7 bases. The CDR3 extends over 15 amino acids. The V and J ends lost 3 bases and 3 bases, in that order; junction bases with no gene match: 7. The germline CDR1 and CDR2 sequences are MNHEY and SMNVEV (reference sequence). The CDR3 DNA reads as TGTGCCAGCAGTTTTTTCAGACGGGGGGAAGAGACCCAGTACTTC. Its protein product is CASSFFRRGEETQYF.

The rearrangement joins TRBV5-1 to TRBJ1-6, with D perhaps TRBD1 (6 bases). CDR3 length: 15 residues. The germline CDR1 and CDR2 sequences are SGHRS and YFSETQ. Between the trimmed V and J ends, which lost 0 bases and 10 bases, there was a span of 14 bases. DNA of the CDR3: TGCGCCAGCAGCTTGGCCGCACAGGGCGACTCACCCCTCCACTTT. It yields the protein CASSLAAQGDSPLHF.

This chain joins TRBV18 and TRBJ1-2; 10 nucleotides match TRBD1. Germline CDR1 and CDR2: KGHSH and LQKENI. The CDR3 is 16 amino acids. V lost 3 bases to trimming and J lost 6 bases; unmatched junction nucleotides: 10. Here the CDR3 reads CASSPGTGVGDHGYTF. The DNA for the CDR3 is TGTGCCAGCTCACCTGGGACAGGGGTAGGGGATCATGGCTACACCTTC.

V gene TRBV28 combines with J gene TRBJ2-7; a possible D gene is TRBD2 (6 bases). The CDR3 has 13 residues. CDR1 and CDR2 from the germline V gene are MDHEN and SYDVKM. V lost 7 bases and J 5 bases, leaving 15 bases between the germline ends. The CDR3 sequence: CASTPGDRNEQYF. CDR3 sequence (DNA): TGTGCCAGCACCCCGGGAGATAGGAACGAGCAGTACTTC.

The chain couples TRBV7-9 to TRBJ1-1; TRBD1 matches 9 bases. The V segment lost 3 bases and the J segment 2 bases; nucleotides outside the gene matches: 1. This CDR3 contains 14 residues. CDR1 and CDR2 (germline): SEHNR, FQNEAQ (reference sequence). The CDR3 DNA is TGTGCCAGCAGCTTGGGACAGGGAAACACTGAAGCTTTCTTT. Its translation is CASSLGQGNTEAFF.

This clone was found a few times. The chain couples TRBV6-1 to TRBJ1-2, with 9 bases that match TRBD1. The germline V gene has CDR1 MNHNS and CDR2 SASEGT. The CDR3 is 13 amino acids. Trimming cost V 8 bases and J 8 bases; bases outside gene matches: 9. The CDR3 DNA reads TGTGCCAGCGTAAGCACAGGGGGCGCCGGCTACACCTTC. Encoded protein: CASVSTGGAGYTF.

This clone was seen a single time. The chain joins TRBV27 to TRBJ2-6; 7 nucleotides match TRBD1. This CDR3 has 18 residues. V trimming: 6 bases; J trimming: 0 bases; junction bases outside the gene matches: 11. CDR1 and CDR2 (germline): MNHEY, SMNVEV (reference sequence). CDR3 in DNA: TGTGCCAGCAGCGCAGCTCGGACAGGCAGCTCTGGGGCCAACGTCCTGACTTTC. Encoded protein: CASSAARTGSSGANVLTF.

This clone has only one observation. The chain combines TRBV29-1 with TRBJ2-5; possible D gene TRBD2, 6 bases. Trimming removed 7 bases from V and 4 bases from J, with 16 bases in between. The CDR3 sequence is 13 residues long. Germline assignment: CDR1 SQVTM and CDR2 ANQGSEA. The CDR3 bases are TGCAGCGCCAAGGAGGGTAGCTTAGAGACCCAGTACTTC. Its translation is CSAKEGSLETQYF.

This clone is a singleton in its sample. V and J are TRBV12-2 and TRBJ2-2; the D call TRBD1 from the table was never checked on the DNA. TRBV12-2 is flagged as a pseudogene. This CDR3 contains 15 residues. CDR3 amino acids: CASRTGHTNTGELFF. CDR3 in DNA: TGTGCAAGTCGCACGGGACATACGAACACCGGGGAGCTGTTTTTT.

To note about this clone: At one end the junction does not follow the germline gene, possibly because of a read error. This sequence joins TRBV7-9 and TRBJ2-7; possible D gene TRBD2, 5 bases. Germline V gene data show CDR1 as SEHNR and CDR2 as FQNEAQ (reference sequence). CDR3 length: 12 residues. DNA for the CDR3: TGTTCCAGCAGCTTAATTGGGGAGGAGCAGTACTTC. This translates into CSSSLIGEEQYF.

CDR3: CSVYSDYGYTF. The DNA of the CDR3 is TGCAGCGTTTATAGTGATTATGGCTACACCTTC. The gene calls are TRBV29-1 and TRBJ1-2; the D is unclear. The CDR3 runs 11 residues. Germline CDR1 reads SQVTM; CDR2 reads ANQGSEA. V lost 5 bases, J lost 5 bases, and 9 bases lay in between.

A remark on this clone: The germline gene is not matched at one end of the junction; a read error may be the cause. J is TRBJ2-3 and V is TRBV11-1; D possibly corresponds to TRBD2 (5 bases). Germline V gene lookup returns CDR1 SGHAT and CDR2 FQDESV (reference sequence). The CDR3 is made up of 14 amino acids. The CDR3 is CASSNRESTYTQYF. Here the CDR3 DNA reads TGTGCCAGCAGCAACCGGGAAAGCACATATACGCAGTATTTT.

The CDR3 region is CASSMGTGRMYSNQPQHF. In DNA form, the CDR3 reads TGTGCCAGTAGTATGGGGACAGGCCGAATGTATAGCAATCAGCCCCAGCATTTT. This chain connects TRBV19 to TRBJ1-5; 8 bases are shared with TRBD1. This CDR3 region has 18 residues. CDR1 is LNHDA and CDR2 is SQIVND in the germline V gene (reference sequence). Trimming at V came to 3 bases and at J to 0 bases, leaving 10 bases not matched to a gene.

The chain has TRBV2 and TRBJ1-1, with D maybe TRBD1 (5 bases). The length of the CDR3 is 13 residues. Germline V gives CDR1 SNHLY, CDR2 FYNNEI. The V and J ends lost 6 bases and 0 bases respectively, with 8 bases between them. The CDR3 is CASRETVNTEAFF. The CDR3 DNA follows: TGTGCCAGCAGGGAGACAGTGAACACTGAAGCTTTCTTT.

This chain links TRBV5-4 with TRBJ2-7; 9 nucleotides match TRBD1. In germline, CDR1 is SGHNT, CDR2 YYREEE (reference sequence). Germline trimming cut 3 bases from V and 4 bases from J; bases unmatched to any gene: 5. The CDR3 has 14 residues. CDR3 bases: TGTGCCAGCAGCTCACAGGGGGCTATGTACGAGCAGTACTTC. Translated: CASSSQGAMYEQYF.